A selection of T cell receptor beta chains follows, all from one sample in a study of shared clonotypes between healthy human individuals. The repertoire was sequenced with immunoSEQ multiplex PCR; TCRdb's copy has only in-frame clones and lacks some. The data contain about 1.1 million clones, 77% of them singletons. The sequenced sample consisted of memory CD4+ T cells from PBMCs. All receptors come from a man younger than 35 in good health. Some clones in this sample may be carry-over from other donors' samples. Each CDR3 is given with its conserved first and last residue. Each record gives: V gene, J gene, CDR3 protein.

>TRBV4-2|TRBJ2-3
CASSGAGGTDTQYF
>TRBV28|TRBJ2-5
CASRAQAGEETQYF
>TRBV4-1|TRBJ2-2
CASSQSTGGPGELFF
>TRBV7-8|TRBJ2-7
CASSRIQGLYEQYF
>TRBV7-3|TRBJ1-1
CASSQTGTGGTEAFF
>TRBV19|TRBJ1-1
CASTTGGGINTEAFF
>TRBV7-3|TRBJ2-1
CASRRTSGSSYNEQFF
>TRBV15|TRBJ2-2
CATSRSPMTGELFF
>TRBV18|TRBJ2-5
CASSPGNQETQYF
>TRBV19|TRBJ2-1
CASSISHSGRAYNEQFF
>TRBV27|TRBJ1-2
CASSPRDRIYGYTF
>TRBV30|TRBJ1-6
CAWTLPSSYNSPLHF
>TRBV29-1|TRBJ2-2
CSVEEGTGGTGELFF
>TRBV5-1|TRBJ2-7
CASSGSSGSLSYEQYF
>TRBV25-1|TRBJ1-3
CASSDRGPDTIYF
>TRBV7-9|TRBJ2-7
CASSLAGQGASEQYF
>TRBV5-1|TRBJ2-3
CASRDSGTDTQYF